These T cell receptor beta chains were read from a single sample in a study of control samples from healthy donors and cancer patients. Produced via immunoSEQ multiplex PCR; TCRdb's table is partial and in-frame only. The data hold some 100,000 clones, with around 89% observed a single time. Sequencing used blood. These receptors were obtained from a woman between 45 and 60 years old in good health. Both conserved end residues are part of each CDR3. D genes are given only for firm matches. Size is omitted from some rows. Given values are once, few, many or a class for expanded clones.

D gene	clone size	V gene	J gene	CDR3 DNA	CDR3 protein
TRBD2	-	TRBV5-1	TRBJ2-5	TGCGCCAGCAGCTTGATAGCGGGAGGATCAGAGACCCAGTACTTC	CASSLIAGGSETQYF
-	-	TRBV5-1	TRBJ2-5	TGCGCCAGCAGCGGACTAGGGGGCGAGACCCAGTACTTC	CASSGLGGETQYF
-	-	TRBV5-4	TRBJ1-1	TGTGCCAGCAGCTCATACATGGGCAATAAGAACACTGAAGCTTTCTTT	CASSSYMGNKNTEAFF
TRBD2	few	TRBV19	TRBJ2-3	TGTGCCAGTGGCCCTAGCGGGAGGGCAGATACGCAGTATTTT	CASGPSGRADTQYF
-	-	TRBV7-9	TRBJ1-1	TGTGCCAGCAGCAAAGTCGGGACCCAGGGAACTGAAGCTTTCTTT	CASSKVGTQGTEAFF
TRBD1	-	TRBV10-3	TRBJ1-1	TGTGCCATAACCGGGACAGGGGTCCCTGAAGCTTTCTTT	CAITGTGVPEAFF
-	-	TRBV5-1	TRBJ2-6	TGCGCCAGCAGTCCTACCTCTGGGGCCAACGTCCTGACTTTC	CASSPTSGANVLTF
-	-	TRBV7-8	TRBJ2-1	TGTGCCAGCAGCTTAGCGAGGGTTGTGCAGTTCTTC	CASSLARVVQFF
-	few	TRBV4-1	TRBJ1-5	TGCGCCAGCAGCCAAGATCAACGGCAGCCCCAGCATTTT	CASSQDQRQPQHF
-	-	TRBV3-1/TRBV3-2	TRBJ1-2	TGTGCCAGCAGCCCGCCATGGTTTGGCTACACCTTC	CASSPPWFGYTF
-	-	TRBV6-5	TRBJ1-2	TGTGCCAGCAGTTCGGACGGATTGGGCTACACCTTC	CASSSDGLGYTF
-	-	TRBV5-6	TRBJ2-2	TGTGCCAGCAGCTTGGGCCGCGTCTTGACCGGGGAGCTGTTTTTT	CASSLGRVLTGELFF
-	-	TRBV19	TRBJ1-6	TGTGCCACTCAACAGTATCTCGATTCACCCCTCCACTTT	CATQQYLDSPLHF
-	-	TRBV24-1	TRBJ1-4	TGTGCCACCAGTCGGGGGCCTAATGAAAAACTGTTTTTT	CATSRGPNEKLFF
-	-	TRBV27	TRBJ2-6	TGTGCCAGCAGGCGCTTGGAATTCTCTGGGGCCAACGTCCTGACTTTC	CASRRLEFSGANVLTF
-	-	TRBV7-8	TRBJ2-7	TGTGCCAGCAGCACAGGGTACTACGAGCAGTACTTC	CASSTGYYEQYF
TRBD1	-	TRBV7-8	TRBJ2-7	TGTGCCAGCAGCTCCCAGGGGGTCTCCTACGAGCAGTACTTC	CASSSQGVSYEQYF
-	-	TRBV4-1	TRBJ2-7	TGCGCCAGCAGCCATTGTAAGGTCGAGCAGTACTTC	CASSHCKVEQYF
-	-	TRBV6-2/TRBV6-3	TRBJ2-3	TGTGCCAGCAGTTACTCGGGGCAGGGTGACGGAACTAGCACAGATACGCAGTATTTT	CASSYSGQGDGTSTDTQYF
-	few	TRBV6-5	TRBJ2-3	TGTGCCAGCAGTTACGGACAGAACACAGATACGCAGTATTTT	CASSYGQNTDTQYF
TRBD1	once	TRBV19	TRBJ2-2	TGTGCCAGTAGTAGGGGACAGGGGGCAGCCGGGGAGCTGTTTTTT	CASSRGQGAAGELFF
-	-	TRBV24-1	TRBJ2-2	TGTGCCACCAGTGATAATTATAGAGAGTACACCGGGGAGCTGTTTTTT	CATSDNYREYTGELFF
-	-	TRBV14	TRBJ2-7	TGTGCCAGCAGTTTGTTCCGAGCGAACTACGAGCAGTACTTC	CASSLFRANYEQYF
TRBD1	-	TRBV4-1	TRBJ2-3	TGCGCCAGCAGCCAACAGGGGGCCAGGGGGTTTGATTTT	CASSQQGARGFDF
-	-	TRBV29-1	TRBJ2-2	TGCAGCGTTGAAGGGGGGATAGCGAACACCGGGGAGCTGTTTTTT	CSVEGGIANTGELFF
-	-	TRBV5-5	TRBJ2-3	TGTGCCAGCAGATTCCCCGGGACCACTAGCACAGATACGCAGTATTTT	CASRFPGTTSTDTQYF
TRBD1	-	TRBV6-5	TRBJ1-1	TGTGCCAGCAGAGTACAGGGGGCTGGGAACACTGAAGCTTTCTTT	CASRVQGAGNTEAFF
-	-	TRBV6-4	TRBJ2-3	TGTGCCAGCAGTGACTCAGTAAGCGGCACAGATACGCAGTATTTT	CASSDSVSGTDTQYF
-	-	TRBV15	TRBJ1-3	TGTGCCACCAGCAGAGATAGGCAGGGTGATACCTCTGGAAACACCATATATTTT	CATSRDRQGDTSGNTIYF
TRBD2	-	TRBV7-3	TRBJ2-1	TGTGCCAGCAGCTTAACGGCCGGGACTACCCCCTACAATGAGCAGTTCTTC	CASSLTAGTTPYNEQFF
-	-	TRBV12-5	TRBJ2-3	TGTGCTAGTGGTTTGTGGGTCGACACAGATACGCAGTATTTT	CASGLWVDTDTQYF
-	-	TRBV25-1	TRBJ1-2	TGTGCCAGCAGTGAATCGAGCAGGGTACTCTATGGCTACACCTTC	CASSESSRVLYGYTF
TRBD1	-	TRBV24-1	TRBJ2-3	TGTGCCACCAGTGGGACAGGGGGCGCGACAGATACGCAGTATTTT	CATSGTGGATDTQYF
-	-	TRBV30	TRBJ1-5	TGTGCCTGGGCGGCTAATAGCAATCAGCCCCAGCATTTT	CAWAANSNQPQHF
TRBD1	-	TRBV5-1	TRBJ2-5	TGCGCCAGCAGCTTGGGACAGGGAGAGACCCAGTACTTC	CASSLGQGETQYF
TRBD1	-	TRBV7-9	TRBJ2-7	TGTGCCAGCAGCTTCGGGGACAGGGATCACGAGCAGTACTTC	CASSFGDRDHEQYF
-	few	TRBV11-1	TRBJ2-3	TGTGCCAGCAGTTCCATCGGGAGTACCACAGATACGCAGTATTTT	CASSSIGSTTDTQYF
TRBD2	once	TRBV7-2	TRBJ2-2	TGTGCCGTTCGGGAGGGCCTTAGGACCGGGGAGCTGTTTTTT	CAVREGLRTGELFF
-	-	TRBV5-6	TRBJ2-1	TGTGCCAGCAGCGGGACCCAACGGAGCGAGCAGTTCTTC	CASSGTQRSEQFF
TRBD2	-	TRBV30	TRBJ2-4	TGTGCCTGGAGCGAGGGACTACCCGGTGTGGCCAAAAACATTCAGTACTTC	CAWSEGLPGVAKNIQYF
-	-	TRBV24-1	TRBJ2-5	TGTGCCACCGGGAAAGGGTCAGGAATAGAGACCCAGTACTTC	CATGKGSGIETQYF
-	once	TRBV4-1	TRBJ1-2	TGCGCCAGCAGCCAAGAATGGCCCGGGAAATATGGCTACACCTTC	CASSQEWPGKYGYTF
-	-	TRBV20-1	TRBJ2-5	TGCAGTGCTAGAGCATTTGAGACCCAGTACTTC	CSARAFETQYF
-	few	TRBV4-1	TRBJ1-2	TGCGCCAGCAGCCACCGCCTCCCCCGTCCTGTCGTGGGCTATGGCTACACCTTC	CASSHRLPRPVVGYGYTF
-	-	TRBV7-2	TRBJ1-6	TGTGCCAGCACCCATAGGGGCGAGCGAAATTCACCCCTCCACTTT	CASTHRGERNSPLHF
TRBD2	-	TRBV5-1	TRBJ2-5	TGCGCCAGCAGCTTGGGATCCGGCCAGCGGGGGGAGACCCAGTACTTC	CASSLGSGQRGETQYF
-	-	TRBV19	TRBJ2-6	TGTGCCAGTAGTATATCAGGGGCTGGGGCCAACGTCCTGACTTTC	CASSISGAGANVLTF
TRBD1	-	TRBV5-1	TRBJ1-2	TGCGCCAGCAGCTTACGACAGGGCGGCTATGGCTACACCTTC	CASSLRQGGYGYTF